This T cell receptor (beta chain) was found in a study of CD8 T cells in ankylosing spondylitis (dated by TCRdb to about 2017). With respect to the entire study: The study set out to find disease-linked TCR variants by profiling T cell receptor beta repertoires in ankylosing spondylitis patients and healthy donors. Peripheral blood samples were taken, and synovial fluid was additionally collected from ankylosing spondylitis patients. The full study cohort comprised about 23 ankylosing spondylitis patients and over 95 healthy donors. General conclusions and limits of the study: Significant enrichment of the disease-linked clones was reported in matched synovial fluid samples from ankylosing spondylitis patients. Some motif variants had previously been reported in the synovial fluid and blood of reactive arthritis patients, which suggests shared mechanisms of disease initiation. A TCR beta motif of about eight highly homologous amino acid variants appeared characteristic of blood from ankylosing spondylitis patients. The disease-linked clones showed a CD8+ phenotype and occurred at relatively low frequencies in peripheral blood.

TCRdb lists the instrument as Illumina HiSeq 2500. TCR beta libraries were prepared by quantitative 5'-RACE with molecular barcodes. In the paper's pipeline: To identify disease-linked TCR variants, a new computational method was used, one built on a probabilistic model of VDJ rearrangement. The public reads were run again by TCRdb, first through fastp at Q25 and then through MiXCR, and only productive beta chains were kept. Under each unique CDR3 protein, matching rows form one entry showing the most common genes and DNA. TCRdb, not the original authors, processed these V and J calls. This sample is represented by more than 300,000 distinct CDR3 sequences; under 8.5% of them were singletons. Jointly, the top ten make up about 14% of the sample. This clonotype was counted only a few times. Its antigen remains undetermined. No per-base quality is available; no much larger clone lies one base away. As encoded in the germline V gene, CDR1 is SGHVS while CDR2 is FQNEAQ. The CDR3 starts with the cysteine, ends with the phenylalanine, and has 16 residues. The DNA shown is the 48-base CDR3, in frame from base 1. Trimming takes 1 base from V and 0 bases from J, and the germline ends sit 13 bases apart.

Sequenced sample: blood, either unsorted or a sorted T cell fraction (not recorded which). The clonotype comes from a male donor with ankylosing spondylitis. The chain links TRBV7-8 with TRBJ2-7; the D gene is tentatively TRBD1 or TRBD2, each matching 5 bases. The nucleotides are TGTGCCAGCAGCTTAGAGGGACGGCGGCCCTCCTACGAGCAGTACTTC. The resulting protein is CASSLEGRRPSYEQYF.